These 16 T cell receptor beta chains were all obtained from the same sample, sequenced in a study of neoadjuvant anti-PD-1 for oral cavity cancer. Described time point: after neoadjuvant nivolumab, at surgical resection. Libraries were prepared by immunoSEQ multiplex PCR; TCRdb keeps only in-frame clonotypes and omits some of them. The data contain about 68,000 clones, roughly 81% of them singletons. This material consisted of PBMCs, taken after nivolumab (anti-PD-1) treatment. These receptors all stem from a person aged 35 to 85 with oral cavity squamous cell carcinoma.

This clone occurred once. This rearrangement joins TRBV30 to TRBJ2-2; D may be TRBD1 or TRBD2 (5 bases each). The V end lost 4 bases, the J end lost 4 bases, and 16 bases lay between the germline ends. Germline V lookup: CDR1 GTSNPN, CDR2 SVGIG (reference sequence). This CDR3 comprises 15 residues. The CDR3 bases are TGTGCCTGGACCTCGCAGGGAGTCGCCACCGGGGAGCTGTTTTTT. Protein sequence: CAWTSQGVATGELFF.

This clone was detected only once. V usage is TRBV12-5 and J usage is TRBJ2-1; the match to TRBD2 covers 7 bases. Germline trimming cut 5 bases from V and 3 bases from J; bases unmatched to any gene: 10. CDR3 length equals 16 residues. In germline, CDR1 is LGHNT, CDR2 FRNRAP. CDR3 amino acids: CASGLGREALYNEQFF. DNA of the CDR3: TGTGCTAGTGGTCTCGGACGGGAGGCGCTCTACAATGAGCAGTTCTTC.

V gene TRBV11-1 combines with J gene TRBJ2-7; the D gene is possibly TRBD2 (6 bases). In germline, CDR1 is SGHAT, CDR2 FQDESV (reference sequence). This CDR3 contains 14 residues. The V end lost 6 bases, the J end lost 4 bases, and 16 bases lay between the germline ends. The CDR3 bases are TGTGCCAGCAGTTCCCCCGGGAGTTATTACGAGCAGTACTTC. Translation gives CASSSPGSYYEQYF.

The gene calls are TRBV7-6 and TRBJ1-2; TRBD1 matches at 8 bases. Looked up from germline, CDR1 is SGHVS and CDR2 is FNYEAQ. Trimming removed 1 base from V and 3 bases from J; junction bases left unmatched: 1. This CDR3 spans 14 amino acids. CDR3 bases: TGTGCCAGCAGCTTAGTGGACAGGGACTATGGCTACACCTTC. It specifies CASSLVDRDYGYTF.

This rearrangement joins TRBV5-1 to TRBJ2-2; weak D call: TRBD2 (5 bases). The CDR3 length is 16 residues. Germline values: CDR1 SGHRS, CDR2 YFSETQ. Trimming left V 1 base short and J 3 bases short, with 13 bases between. CDR3 region: CASSLPEVGDTGELFF. CDR3 coding DNA: TGCGCCAGCAGCTTGCCGGAGGTTGGGGACACCGGGGAGCTGTTTTTT.

By proportion, this clone is medium-sized (0.01 to 0.1%). The chain carries TRBV12-1 and TRBJ2-5; whether TRBD1, the table's D call, matches the DNA was not checked. TRBV12-1 is marked as a pseudogene. The CDR3 has 18 residues. The CDR3 nucleotides are TGTGCCAGCAGCCCCACTGTCCTGACAAACCCTTTAAGGGAGACCCAGTACTTC. This encodes CASSPTVLTNPLRETQYF.

This chain uses TRBV6-5 with TRBJ2-2; D is ambiguous. Per the germline V gene, CDR1 is MNHEY and CDR2 is SVGAGI. V was pared by 6 bases and J by 0 bases, with 8 bases between. The CDR3 runs to 14 residues. CDR3 nucleotide sequence: TGTGCCAGCAGACTACTCGCGAACACCGGGGAGCTGTTTTTT. It codes for CASRLLANTGELFF.

The chain employs TRBV5-4 and TRBJ2-1; 13 nucleotides agree with TRBD2. This CDR3 spans 20 amino acids. The germline V gene has CDR1 SGHNT and CDR2 YYREEE (reference sequence). V lost 1 base to trimming and J lost 0 bases; unmatched junction nucleotides: 10. This chain's CDR3 is CASSLFPLAGGKSSYNEQFF. The CDR3 DNA reads as TGTGCCAGCAGCTTGTTCCCACTAGCGGGAGGGAAGAGCTCCTACAATGAGCAGTTCTTC.

The chain couples TRBV19 to TRBJ2-7; TRBD1 or TRBD2 may be the D gene (5 bases each). The CDR3 extends over 14 amino acids. In germline, CDR1 is LNHDA, CDR2 SQIVND (reference sequence). Deletions cut 3 bases from V and 2 bases from J, with 11 bases between. The CDR3 bases are TGTGCCAGTAGTATGAGGGGCGGCCCCTACGAGCAGTACTTC. Translating it yields CASSMRGGPYEQYF.

The chain links TRBV29-1 to TRBJ2-2, with TRBD2 matching 9 bases. This CDR3 spans 19 amino acids. The V segment lost 2 bases and the J segment 4 bases; nucleotides outside the gene matches: 17. Germline values: CDR1 SQVTM, CDR2 ANQGSEA. The CDR3 nucleotides read TGCAGCGTTGAACCTTTGCGGGAGGGCCACGGATTTCGCACCGGGGAGCTGTTTTTT. Translated, it gives CSVEPLREGHGFRTGELFF.

The V and J genes are TRBV29-1 and TRBJ1-2; 10 positions agree with TRBD1. Germline assignment: CDR1 SQVTM and CDR2 ANQGSEA. The CDR3 length is 12 residues. The ends lost 4 bases at V and 7 bases at J; junction bases unmatched: 3. This chain's CDR3 is CSVAGTGVGYTF. In nucleotides, the CDR3 is TGCAGCGTTGCCGGGACAGGGGTTGGCTACACCTTC.

V usage is TRBV15 and J usage is TRBJ2-1; TRBD2 matches 16 bases. With 0 bases clipped from V and 5 bases from J, the junction kept 10 bases outside the gene matches. Per the germline V gene, CDR1 is LNHNV and CDR2 is YYDKDF (reference sequence). This CDR3 is built from 20 residues. CDR3 sequence (DNA): TGTGCCACCAGCAGAGATAGGGGACTAGCGGGAGGGGGACGGGACAATGAGCAGTTCTTC. Protein: CATSRDRGLAGGGRDNEQFF.

The chain joins TRBV9 to TRBJ2-4; TRBD1 matches at 9 bases. The CDR3 consists of 19 residues. CDR1 and CDR2 from the germline V gene are SGDLS and YYNGEE. V lost 4 bases, J lost 0 bases, and 14 bases stayed unmatched. The CDR3 region is CASSPRDRVGGIAKNIQYF. Written as DNA, the CDR3 is TGTGCCAGCAGCCCGAGGGACAGGGTAGGGGGTATAGCCAAAAACATTCAGTACTTC.

The rearrangement joins TRBV11-2 to TRBJ2-4; D is unclear. The CDR3 covers 15 residues. Germline V lookup: CDR1 SGHAT, CDR2 FQNNGV. V gave up 6 bases and J gave up 1 base, with 13 bases separating them. CDR3 nucleotide sequence: TGTGCCAGCAGTACTCCCGGGCTCGCCAAAAACATTCAGTACTTC. Translated: CASSTPGLAKNIQYF.

The CDR3 coding sequence is TGCAGCGTTGGGGGTAGCGGGAAAGGGTTCTTC. Its translation is CSVGGSGKGFF. The chain couples TRBV29-1 to TRBJ2-1, with 8 bases identical to TRBD2. CDR1 and CDR2 from the germline V gene are SQVTM and ANQGSEA. V lost 4 bases and J lost 15; bases outside the gene matches: 8. This CDR3 contains 11 residues.

This chain links TRBV5-1 with TRBJ1-1; TRBD1 might be the D (5 bases). The V end lost 0 bases, the J end lost 4 bases, and 10 bases lay between the germline ends. The CDR3 totals 14 residues. The germline V gene encodes CDR1 SGHRS and CDR2 YFSETQ. CDR3 in DNA: TGCGCCAGCAGCTTGGGGGAGGGACGCACTGAAGCTTTCTTT. It translates to CASSLGEGRTEAFF.